Presented here are 28 T cell receptor beta chains from one specimen sequenced in a study of blood T cell repertoires in COVID-19. Generated by immunoSEQ multiplex PCR, the TCRdb table keeps only in-frame clones and is missing some. Of some 39,000 clones listed, around nine tenths are singletons. Sequencing input: peripheral blood. The receptors derive from a human donor in a cohort sampled during active COVID-19.

The rearrangement joins TRBV5-4 to TRBJ2-1; the match to TRBD1 covers 9 bases. The CDR3 has 13 amino acids. With 4 bases clipped from V and 8 bases from J, the junction kept 4 bases outside the gene matches. Germline-derived CDR1 and CDR2 are SGHNT and YYREEE (reference sequence). The CDR3 DNA sequence: TGTGCCAGCAGCAGTACAGGGGGCCATGAGCAGTTCTTC. This gives the protein CASSSTGGHEQFF. Filled out from reference TRBV5-4 and TRBJ2-1, the complete variable domain reads ETGVTQSPTHLIKTRGQQVTLRCSSQSGHNTVSWYQQALGQGPQFIFQYYREEENGRGNFPPRFSGLQFPNYSSELNVNALELDDSALYLCASSSTGGHEQFFGPGTRLTVL.

V is TRBV7-2 and J is TRBJ2-2; 8 bases align to TRBD2. V trimming: 1 base; J trimming: 6 bases; junction bases outside the gene matches: 1. The CDR3 length is 14 residues. In germline, CDR1 is SGHTA, CDR2 FQGNSA. Written as DNA, the CDR3 is TGTGCCAGCAGCTTAGAGGGACTAGCCGGGGAGCTGTTTTTT. It yields the protein CASSLEGLAGELFF.

The chain combines TRBV18 with TRBJ1-3; D unresolved. Trimming left V 3 bases short and J 4 bases short, with 7 bases between. CDR3 length: 13 residues. Germline lookup yields CDR1 KGHSH and CDR2 LQKENI. The DNA of the CDR3 is TGTGCCAGCTCACCGCAGGCCGGAAACACCATATATTTT. Its translation is CASSPQAGNTIYF.

The genes are TRBV25-1 and TRBJ2-3, with TRBD2 identical over 7 bases. This CDR3 has 16 amino acids. V lost 1 base, J lost 3 bases, and 7 bases stayed unmatched. CDR1 is MGHDK and CDR2 is SYGVNS in the germline V gene. The CDR3 DNA follows: TGTGCCAGCAGTGAATCCCCCGGGGGGATAACAGATACGCAGTATTTT. It translates to CASSESPGGITDTQYF.

CDR3 loop: CASSVEASSYEQYF. The CDR3, as DNA: TGTGCCAGCAGTGTAGAGGCTAGCTCCTACGAGCAGTACTTC. The gene calls are TRBV2 and TRBJ2-7; no clear D. The V end was cut by 4 bases, the J end by 0 bases, with 10 bases between. Germline loops: CDR1 SNHLY, CDR2 FYNNEI. The CDR3 runs 14 residues. Full variable domain (outside the CDR3, taken from reference TRBV2 and TRBJ2-7): EPEVTQTPSHQVTQMGQEVILRCVPISNHLYFYWYRQILGQKVEFLVSFYNNEISEKSEIFDDQFSVERPDGSNFTLKIRSTKLEDSAMYFCASSVEASSYEQYFGPGTRLTVT.

The V and J genes are TRBV9 and TRBJ2-3; 9 nucleotides align to TRBD1. The CDR3 covers 18 residues. The germline gives CDR1 SGDLS, CDR2 YYNGEE. The junction had 8 bases not matched to a gene; V was cut back by 0 bases and J by 0 bases. The CDR3 DNA follows: TGTGCCAGCAGCGTAGCTCCCGGGACAGGGATAAGCACAGATACGCAGTATTTT. Protein sequence: CASSVAPGTGISTDTQYF.

By share of the sample, this clone is medium-sized. V usage is TRBV28 and J usage is TRBJ2-7; 7 positions agree with TRBD1. The CDR3 is 13 residues long. Trimming removed 7 bases from V and 2 bases from J; junction bases left unmatched: 5. Germline CDR1 MDHEN, CDR2 SYDVKM. The CDR3 DNA follows: TGTGCCAGCAAGGTGACAGGGACCTACGAGCAGTACTTC. It specifies CASKVTGTYEQYF.

This chain links TRBV5-6 with TRBJ2-7; TRBD2 might be the D (5 bases). The V end lost 3 bases, the J end lost 0 bases, and 7 bases lay between the germline ends. Germline V gene data show CDR1 as SGHDT and CDR2 as YYEEEE. CDR3 length equals 13 residues. As DNA, the CDR3 is TGTGCCAGCAGCTGGAGGTACTCCTACGAGCAGTACTTC. It specifies CASSWRYSYEQYF.

The chain couples TRBV6-6 to TRBJ2-2, with D possibly TRBD2 on 6 matching bases. This CDR3 region has 14 residues. The germline V gene encodes CDR1 MNHNY and CDR2 SVGAGI (reference sequence). Trimming took off 0 bases at V and 4 bases at J, with 6 bases between the two ends. For the CDR3, the DNA is TGTGCCAGCAGTTACTCGCGGGGCACCGGGGAGCTGTTTTTT. Amino acid sequence: CASSYSRGTGELFF.

The V call is TRBV6-6, the J call TRBJ1-1, with D possibly being TRBD1 (5 bases). Trimming shortened V by 2 bases and J by 10 bases, and 17 bases separated the two germline ends. This CDR3 contains 14 residues. The germline V gene encodes CDR1 MNHNY and CDR2 SVGAGI (reference sequence). In DNA, the CDR3 is TGTGCCAGCAGTTACACGTGGGGCAACATCGTAGCTTTCTTT. Translation: CASSYTWGNIVAFF.

The rearrangement links TRBV4-2 to TRBJ2-7, with TRBD1 matching over 7 bases. The V and J ends lost 1 base and 4 bases, in that order; junction bases with no gene match: 7. CDR1 is LGHNA and CDR2 is YNFKEQ in the germline V gene. This CDR3 is 15 amino acids long. The CDR3 spells CASSQGSGQLYEQYF. The DNA of the CDR3 is TGTGCCAGCAGCCAAGGGTCGGGACAGCTTTACGAGCAGTACTTC.

The V and J genes are TRBV9 and TRBJ1-3; 7 bases align to TRBD1. The length of the CDR3 is 15 residues. With 0 bases clipped from V and 2 bases from J, the junction kept 2 bases outside the gene matches. The germline gives CDR1 SGDLS, CDR2 YYNGEE. The CDR3 is CASSVGDRAGNTIYF. The CDR3 DNA follows: TGTGCCAGCAGCGTAGGCGACAGGGCTGGAAACACCATATATTTT.

This clone is a singleton in its sample. The V gene is TRBV7-8, the J gene TRBJ2-7; a possible D gene is TRBD2 (5 bases). This CDR3 has 15 residues. Looked up from germline, CDR1 is SGHVS and CDR2 is FQNEAQ. The V and J ends lost 1 base and 7 bases respectively, with 17 bases between them. CDR3 region: CASSLDSGLFWEQYF. Written as DNA, the CDR3 is TGTGCCAGCAGCTTAGACAGCGGCTTATTCTGGGAGCAGTACTTC.

The DNA of the CDR3 is TGTGCCAGCAGTGATCCCGGTGGCGGTACGCAGTATTTT. Amino acids: CASSDPGGGTQYF. The chain carries TRBV6-1 and TRBJ2-3; no firm D call. V was trimmed by 3 bases and J by 8 bases, leaving 12 bases between them. Looked up from germline, CDR1 is MNHNS and CDR2 is SASEGT. The CDR3 has 13 amino acids.

The chain recombines TRBV5-1 with TRBJ2-2; 9 bases align to TRBD1. The CDR3 contains 13 residues. Germline trimming cut 4 bases from V and 7 bases from J; bases unmatched to any gene: 2. CDR1 is SGHRS and CDR2 is YFSETQ in the germline V gene. The CDR3 reads CASSGQGSGELFF. The CDR3, as DNA: TGCGCCAGCAGCGGACAGGGGAGCGGGGAGCTGTTTTTT.

The chain recombines TRBV5-4 with TRBJ1-6; TRBD1 might be the D (6 bases). V lost 4 bases, J lost 7 bases, and 12 bases lay in between. Germline values: CDR1 SGHNT, CDR2 YYREEE (reference sequence). The CDR3 covers 14 residues. This CDR3 reads CASSPTGNNSPLHF. The CDR3, as DNA: TGTGCCAGCAGCCCGACAGGAAACAATTCACCCCTCCACTTT.

The chain joins TRBV28 to TRBJ1-5; 7 bases match TRBD1. V lost 6 bases to trimming and J lost 0 bases; unmatched junction nucleotides: 5. The germline V gene encodes CDR1 MDHEN and CDR2 SYDVKM. The CDR3 covers 15 residues. As DNA, the CDR3 is TGTGCCAGCAGCCGACGGGACAGTAGCAATCAGCCCCAGCATTTT. Amino acid sequence: CASSRRDSSNQPQHF.

A remark on this clone: One end of the junction is discordant with germline, which a read error may explain. CDR3 protein: CASSLEGSVANVLTF. The CDR3 DNA reads TGTGCCAGCAGTTTGGAGGGATCTGTGGCCAACGTCCTGACTTTC. This chain uses TRBV6-2 or TRBV6-3 with TRBJ2-6, with a tentative D call TRBD2 (6 bases). The CDR3 is made up of 15 amino acids. CDR1 is MNHEY, CDR2 SVGEGT, per germline.

This rearrangement joins TRBV4-2 to TRBJ2-7, with 8 positions matching TRBD2. The V segment lost 0 bases and the J segment 0 bases; nucleotides outside the gene matches: 7. The CDR3 totals 17 residues. Per the germline V gene, CDR1 is LGHNA and CDR2 is YNFKEQ. The CDR3, as DNA: TGTGCCAGCAGCCAAGATCCTAGCGGGCCCAGCTCCTACGAGCAGTACTTC. This encodes CASSQDPSGPSSYEQYF.

J is TRBJ2-7 and V is TRBV4-2; 7 positions agree with TRBD2. With 0 bases clipped from V and 0 bases from J, the junction kept 5 bases outside the gene matches. CDR1 and CDR2 from the germline V gene are LGHNA and YNFKEQ. This CDR3 region has 16 residues. DNA of the CDR3: TGTGCCAGCAGCCAAGATTTAAGCGGGACCTCCTACGAGCAGTACTTC. Residues: CASSQDLSGTSYEQYF.

The V call is TRBV18, the J call TRBJ2-7; possible D gene TRBD1, 5 bases. Trimming left V 0 bases short and J 3 bases short, with 15 bases between. CDR1 and CDR2 from the germline V gene are KGHSH and LQKENI. This CDR3 is built from 16 residues. The CDR3 region has the DNA TGTGCCAGCTCACCACCGGGATTCTGGCAGGGCTACGAGCAGTACTTC. Translating it yields CASSPPGFWQGYEQYF.

The gene calls are TRBV7-2 and TRBJ1-5, with a possible D match to TRBD1 (5 bases). The V end was cut by 11 bases, the J end by 5 bases, with 13 bases between. CDR3 size: 12 residues. Germline V gene data show CDR1 as SGHTA and CDR2 as FQGNSA. The CDR3 region has the DNA TGTGCCTCAGGGTTCCGAGATCAGCCCCAGCATTTT. Translation gives CASGFRDQPQHF.

This sequence joins TRBV5-1 and TRBJ2-7; a weak D match, TRBD2 (5 bases). The CDR3 covers 12 residues. Looked up from germline, CDR1 is SGHRS and CDR2 is YFSETQ. Trimming pared 5 bases from V and 6 bases from J, leaving 12 bases between. CDR3 amino acids: CASRGHAGEQYF. CDR3 DNA: TGCGCCAGCAGGGGTCATGCGGGCGAGCAGTACTTC. The entire variable domain, with the rest obtained from reference TRBV5-1 and TRBJ2-7, is as follows: KAGVTQTPRYLIKTRGQQVTLSCSPISGHRSVSWYQQTPGQGLQFLFEYFSETQRNKGNFPGRFSGRQFSNSRSEMNVSTLELGDSALYLCASRGHAGEQYFGPGTRLTVT.

The rearrangement uses TRBV19 and TRBJ2-7, with 8 bases that match TRBD1. Germline loops: CDR1 LNHDA, CDR2 SQIVND (reference sequence). The CDR3 is made up of 13 amino acids. The V gene end was trimmed by 4 bases and the J gene end by 6 bases; junction bases not matched to a gene: 5. CDR3 sequence: CASSTQTGVEQYF. The CDR3 DNA reads as TGTGCCAGTAGTACCCAGACAGGGGTCGAGCAGTACTTC.

The genes are TRBV2 and TRBJ2-1; 13 bases agree with TRBD2. Germline V gene lookup returns CDR1 SNHLY and CDR2 FYNNEI. The CDR3 spans 15 residues. Trimming cost V 8 bases and J 8 bases; bases outside gene matches: 9. As DNA, the CDR3 is TGTGCCAGCTCGGCCACTAGCGGGAGGGCCCATGAGCAGTTCTTC. Translating gives CASSATSGRAHEQFF.

This clone is classed as medium-sized (0.01 to 0.1%). The CDR3 reads CAWAGTGRTNYGYTF. In DNA, the CDR3 is TGTGCCTGGGCCGGGACAGGGCGAACTAACTATGGCTACACCTTC. The V call is TRBV30, the J call TRBJ1-2; 9 positions agree with TRBD1. From germline, CDR1 is GTSNPN and CDR2 SVGIG (reference sequence). Trimming at V came to 5 bases and at J to 0 bases, leaving 7 bases not matched to a gene. The CDR3 is made up of 15 amino acids.

Only a few counts were recorded for this clone. The chain employs TRBV3-1 (or the pseudogene TRBV3-2) and TRBJ2-7; tentatively, D is TRBD2 (6 bases). The CDR3 loop spans 15 amino acids. Germline V gene sequence: CDR1 LGHDT, CDR2 YNNKEL (reference sequence). The V end was cut by 0 bases, the J end by 7 bases, with 16 bases between. The CDR3 loop is CASSQDRWGAGEQYF. As DNA, the CDR3 is TGTGCCAGCAGCCAAGATCGTTGGGGCGCGGGGGAGCAGTACTTC.

This rearrangement joins TRBV5-1 to TRBJ1-5, with TRBD1 identical over 8 bases. Looked up from germline, CDR1 is SGHRS and CDR2 is YFSETQ. V lost 4 bases to trimming and J lost 6 bases; unmatched junction nucleotides: 6. CDR3 size: 14 residues. DNA for the CDR3: TGCGCCAGCAGCGGAGGGACAGGAGGTCAGCCCCAGCATTTT. Translating it yields CASSGGTGGQPQHF.